This T cell receptor (beta chain) was recorded in a study of hypomethylating agent response in myelodysplastic syndrome. Study in general: Patients with myelodysplastic syndrome were 9 male and 2 female.

TCRdb's copy holds only in-frame clones and misses some; the assay was immunoSEQ multiplex PCR. The sample carries 3,700 or so clones, around 80% recorded once. Germline CDR1 and CDR2: SGHNT and YYREEE (reference sequence). This CDR3 region has 15 residues. V lost 4 bases to trimming and J lost 4 bases; unmatched junction nucleotides: 7. The sequence was obtained from a human donor with myelodysplastic syndrome. J is TRBJ2-7 and V is TRBV5-4, with TRBD2 matching 11 bases. This specimen consisted of bone marrow, obtained before or after starting hypomethylating agent treatment for myelodysplastic syndrome (not recorded which). CDR3 in amino acids: CASSLTSGDSYEQYF. In nucleotides, the CDR3 is TGTGCCAGCAGCCTGACTAGCGGGGATTCTTACGAGCAGTACTTC.